The sequence of this TCR beta chain was determined in a study of beta chain features in type 1 diabetes. Study observations and caveats: Type 1 diabetes patients had moderately but significantly shorter TCRB CDR3s in all four CD4+ subsets.

Expressed TCRB transcripts were sequenced, since all the RNA that had been isolated was reverse transcribed. Using immunoSEQ multiplex PCR, the repertoire was profiled, and TCRdb retains in-frame clones only, with some absent. The table has some 350,000 clones, 8.5% to 10% seen once. The sample holds one count of this clone. Antigen: not known. The V end was cut by 8 bases, the J end by 2 bases, with 11 bases between. The CDR3 loop spans 13 amino acids. Germline CDR1 is SGHDN and CDR2 is FVKESK. Sample: central memory CD4+ T cells from blood. This rearrangement joins TRBV14 to TRBJ2-3, with D possibly TRBD1 on 5 matching bases. This clonotype was sampled from a man aged 25-40 years with type 1 diabetes. The CDR3 coding sequence is TGTGCCAGCGGCCGCAGGGACACAGATACGCAGTATTTT. This gives the protein CASGRRDTDTQYF.